This TCR beta chain was sequenced during a study of blood T cell repertoires in COVID-19. Background on the study: The samples span acute and convalescent COVID-19 from the United States, Italy and Spain. Sources were T cells, B-cell-depleted T cells, or PBMCs; the material itself was cDNA or gDNA.

Measured with immunoSEQ multiplex PCR; TCRdb has only the in-frame clones, and not every one. The profile covers about 94,000 clones, with roughly 78% appearing a single time and 15% to 20% taken by the ten largest. V was cut by 6 bases and J by 1 base, with 16 bases left in between. Germline CDR1 and CDR2: SGHTA and FQGNSA. This CDR3 is 16 amino acids long. The receptor was derived from a woman over 75 with acute or convalescent COVID-19. The material sequenced was peripheral blood. The V and J genes are TRBV7-2 and TRBJ2-1; TRBD2 is a possible D gene (5 bases). CDR3 in DNA: TGTGCCAGCAGTCTGGACTCCCTTCCTTCCTACAATGAGCAGTTCTTC. It encodes CASSLDSLPSYNEQFF.